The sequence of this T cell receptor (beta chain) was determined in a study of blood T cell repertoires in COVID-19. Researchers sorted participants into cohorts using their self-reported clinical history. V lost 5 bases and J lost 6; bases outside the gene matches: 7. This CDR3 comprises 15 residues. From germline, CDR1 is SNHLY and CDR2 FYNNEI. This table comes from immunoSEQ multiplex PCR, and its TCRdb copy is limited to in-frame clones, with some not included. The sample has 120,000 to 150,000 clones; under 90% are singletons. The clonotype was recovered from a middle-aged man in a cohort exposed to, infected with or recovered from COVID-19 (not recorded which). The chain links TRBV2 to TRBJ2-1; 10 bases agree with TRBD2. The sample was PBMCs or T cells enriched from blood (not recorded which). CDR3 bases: TGTGCCAGCAGTCGCACTAGCGGGACCGGCAATGAGCAGTTCTTC. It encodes CASSRTSGTGNEQFF. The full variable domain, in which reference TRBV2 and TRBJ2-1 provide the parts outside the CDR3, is EPEVTQTPSHQVTQMGQEVILRCVPISNHLYFYWYRQILGQKVEFLVSFYNNEISEKSEIFDDQFSVERPDGSNFTLKIRSTKLEDSAMYFCASSRTSGTGNEQFFGPGTRLTVL.